This TCR beta chain stems from a study of T cell repertoires in cytomegalovirus infection. Study-wide background: HLA-B-restricted CMV epitopes that are well studied were used alongside recently identified HLA-C-restricted ones.

Details on this clonotype: Its antigen is still unknown.

There are 15 residues in the CDR3. V was pared by 1 base and J by 7 bases, with 16 bases between. CDR1 SGHVS and CDR2 FNYEAQ come from the germline V gene. TCRdb re-analysed the reads in MiXCR, keeping a single row per CDR3 protein. Of about 140,000 distinct CDR3 sequences in the sample, roughly 32% were seen once. This receptor was taken from a human donor in good health (CMV status not recorded). Some clones in this sample may be carry-over from other donors' samples. The sample consisted of CD8+ T cells from cultured PBMCs, taken from culture after CMV antigen stimulation. This chain connects TRBV7-6 to TRBJ2-5; D not certain. CDR3 coding DNA: TGTGCCAGCAGCTTAGACGGGCTAAGCAAGGGGACCCAGTACTTC. This codes for CASSLDGLSKGTQYF. The full variable domain, its missing parts supplied by reference TRBV7-6 and TRBJ2-5, is GAGVSQSPRYKVTKRGQDVALRCDPISGHVSLYWYRQALGQGPEFLTYFNYEAQQDKSGLPNDRFSAERPEGSISTLTIQRTEQRDSAMYRCASSLDGLSKGTQYFGPGTRLLVL.